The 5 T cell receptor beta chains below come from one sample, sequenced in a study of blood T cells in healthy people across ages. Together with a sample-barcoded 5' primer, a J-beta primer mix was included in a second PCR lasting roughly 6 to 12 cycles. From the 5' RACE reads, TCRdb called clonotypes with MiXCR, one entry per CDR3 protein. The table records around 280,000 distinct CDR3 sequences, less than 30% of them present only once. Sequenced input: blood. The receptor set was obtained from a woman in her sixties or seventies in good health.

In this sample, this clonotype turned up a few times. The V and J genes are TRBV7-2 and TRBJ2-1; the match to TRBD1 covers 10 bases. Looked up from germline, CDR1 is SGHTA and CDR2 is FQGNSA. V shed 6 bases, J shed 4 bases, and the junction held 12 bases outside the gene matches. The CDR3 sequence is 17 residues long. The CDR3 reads CASRVRADRGPYNEQFF. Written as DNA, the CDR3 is TGTGCCAGCAGGGTAAGGGCAGACAGGGGGCCTTACAATGAGCAGTTCTTC.

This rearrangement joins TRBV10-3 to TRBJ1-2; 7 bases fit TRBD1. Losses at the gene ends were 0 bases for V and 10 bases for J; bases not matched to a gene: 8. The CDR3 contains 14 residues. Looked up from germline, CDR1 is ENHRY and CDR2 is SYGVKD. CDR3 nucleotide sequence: TGTGCCATCAGTGAGTCTAGGGGGCCCCCAGACTACACCTTC. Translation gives CAISESRGPPDYTF.

The CDR3 protein is CSARGPIQETQYF. The CDR3 DNA sequence: TGCAGTGCTAGGGGACCGATTCAAGAGACCCAGTACTTC. The chain joins TRBV20-1 to TRBJ2-5; D assignment may be TRBD1 or TRBD2 (5 bases each). The CDR3 totals 13 residues. With 3 bases removed from V and 2 bases from J, the gap between germline ends came to 10 bases. Germline CDR1 DFQATT, CDR2 SNEGSKA (reference sequence).

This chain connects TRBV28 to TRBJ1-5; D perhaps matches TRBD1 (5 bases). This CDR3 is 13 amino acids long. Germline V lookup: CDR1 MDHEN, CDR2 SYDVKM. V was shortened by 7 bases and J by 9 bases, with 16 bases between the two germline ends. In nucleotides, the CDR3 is TGTGCCAGCACTCCGGGGGATATTGGGCCCCAGCATTTT. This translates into CASTPGDIGPQHF.

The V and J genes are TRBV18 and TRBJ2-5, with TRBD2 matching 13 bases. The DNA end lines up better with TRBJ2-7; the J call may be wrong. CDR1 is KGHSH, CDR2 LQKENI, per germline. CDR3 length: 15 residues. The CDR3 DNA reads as TGTGCCAGCTCGGGAACTAGCGGGAGGGCCAGCGAGCAGTACTTC. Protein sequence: CASSGTSGRASEQYF.